These 27 T cell receptor beta chains originate from one sample sequenced in a study of Ad26.COV2.S vaccination and SARS-CoV-2 variants. Treatment reported: 19 received Ad26.COV2.S at low or high dose, single or two shots; 5 received placebo; per-sample allocation not given. Material that was analyzed had been drawn on day 63 after the first vaccine or placebo injection. Assay used: immunoSEQ multiplex PCR; TCRdb lists only in-frame clones, some missing. The sample records around 250,000 clones, around 88% being singletons. Sample: peripheral blood, taken in a trial of Ad26.COV2.S vaccine versus placebo. These receptors were obtained from a person between 18 and 65 years old who received the Ad26.COV2.S COVID-19 vaccine or a placebo.

Note on this clone: The junction does not match germline at one end; this may be a read error. The chain links TRBV7-8 to TRBJ1-4; D is possibly TRBD1 (5 bases). CDR3 size: 15 residues. CDR1 is SGHVS and CDR2 is FQNEAQ in the germline V gene. The CDR3 bases are TGTGCCAGCAGCTTAGCCCGGACAACTCATGAAAAACTGTTTTTT. It translates to CASSLARTTHEKLFF.

CDR3 nucleotide sequence: TGTGCCAGCGGAGTGGAGTACCAAGAGACCCAGTACTTC. The encoded protein is CASGVEYQETQYF. The V and J genes are TRBV6-5 and TRBJ2-5, with D hard to call. The CDR3 is 13 residues long. The germline V gene encodes CDR1 MNHEY and CDR2 SVGAGI. Trimming pared 8 bases from V and 0 bases from J, leaving 10 bases between.

The DNA for the CDR3 is TGTGCCAGCAGCTTACCTGGGGGGACCTACAATGAGCAGTTCTTC. This encodes CASSLPGGTYNEQFF. The chain carries TRBV5-4 and TRBJ2-1, with TRBD2 as a possible D gene (6 bases). Germline loops: CDR1 SGHNT, CDR2 YYREEE (reference sequence). Trimming cost V 2 bases and J 2 bases, with 11 bases left between them. The CDR3 is made up of 15 amino acids.

The gene calls are TRBV7-3 and TRBJ2-3, with 10 positions matching TRBD2. This CDR3 region has 14 residues. The V and J ends lost 5 bases and 5 bases, in that order; junction bases with no gene match: 4. The germline CDR1 and CDR2 sequences are SGHTA and FQGTGA. CDR3 DNA sequence: TGTGCCAGCAGCGCAGCGGGGGGGCAAGATACGCAGTATTTT. It yields the protein CASSAAGGQDTQYF. The full variable domain, in which reference TRBV7-3 and TRBJ2-3 provide the parts outside the CDR3, is GAGVSQTPSNKVTEKGKYVELRCDPISGHTALYWYRQSLGQGPEFLIYFQGTGAADDSGLPNDRFFAVRPEGSVSTLKIQRTERGDSAVYLCASSAAGGQDTQYFGPGTRLTVL.

This clone was seen more than once but under ten times. The J gene is TRBJ2-3, the V gene TRBV29-1; 7 bases match TRBD1. The J segment lost 2 bases and the V segment lost 1 base, leaving 3 bases of the junction unmatched. The CDR3 has 14 amino acids. CDR1 and CDR2 (germline): SQVTM, ANQGSEA. CDR3 bases: TGCAGCGTTGAAGGGGACAGTCACACAGATACGCAGTATTTT. Amino acid sequence: CSVEGDSHTDTQYF.

The rearrangement links TRBV2 to TRBJ1-3; a weak D match, TRBD1 (5 bases). The CDR3 consists of 16 residues. V lost 0 bases and J lost 3, with 12 bases in between. Germline V CDR1 and CDR2: SNHLY, FYNNEI. The CDR3 sequence: CASSEAWGRVGNTIYF. As DNA, the CDR3 is TGTGCCAGCAGTGAAGCATGGGGGAGGGTTGGAAACACCATATATTTT.

CDR3 nucleotide sequence: TGTGCCAGTAGTAGGGGACGGGGAGGAGGTTCGCGTGGCTACACCTTC. Residues: CASSRGRGGGSRGYTF. This chain links TRBV19 with TRBJ1-2; possible D gene TRBD1, 5 bases. Germline V gene data show CDR1 as LNHDA and CDR2 as SQIVND (reference sequence). This CDR3 region has 16 residues. V was clipped by 4 bases and J by 7 bases, with 22 bases between them.

The chain links TRBV7-9 to TRBJ2-5, with 9 bases lining up with TRBD2. Germline CDR1 SEHNR, CDR2 FQNEAQ (reference sequence). V lost 5 bases to trimming and J lost 5 bases; unmatched junction nucleotides: 12. The CDR3 consists of 16 residues. The CDR3 region has the DNA TGTGCCAGCAGCCCAGAAGGCGGGAGGGCCGGGGAGACCCAGTACTTC. This sequence encodes CASSPEGGRAGETQYF.

The J gene is TRBJ1-2, the V gene TRBV11-1, with D unclear. This CDR3 comprises 13 residues. The germline V and J ends were trimmed by 5 bases and 3 bases, with 10 bases remaining between them. Germline CDR1 reads SGHAT; CDR2 reads FQDESV (reference sequence). The CDR3 loop reads CASSRGRDYGYTF. The CDR3 nucleotides are TGTGCCAGCAGCAGAGGGAGGGACTATGGCTACACCTTC.

This chain uses TRBV7-5 with TRBJ1-2. TRBV7-5 is a listed pseudogene. The CDR3 consists of 17 residues. CDR3 residues: CARSLTAGTHSCYGYTF. The CDR3 nucleotides are TGTGCCAGAAGCTTAACGGCCGGCACCCATAGCTGTTATGGCTACACCTTC.

J is TRBJ2-1 and V is TRBV7-9; the match to TRBD2 covers 12 bases. CDR3 length: 15 amino acids. CDR1 SEHNR and CDR2 FQNEAQ come from the germline V gene (reference sequence). The ends lost 5 bases at V and 8 bases at J; junction bases unmatched: 7. The CDR3 loop reads CASSASGGAGDEQFF. CDR3 in DNA: TGTGCCAGCAGCGCTAGCGGGGGGGCCGGAGATGAGCAGTTCTTC.

The V call is TRBV7-9, the J call TRBJ2-1; 14 bases fit TRBD2. Per the germline V gene, CDR1 is SEHNR and CDR2 is FQNEAQ (reference sequence). The CDR3 runs 15 residues. The trim removed 2 bases at V and 10 bases at J, leaving 4 bases unmatched. The CDR3 DNA sequence: TGTGCCAGCAGCTTAAGACTAGCGGGAGGGAAGGAGCAGTTCTTC. As protein: CASSLRLAGGKEQFF.

This clone was seen only a few times. The same CDR3 is also encoded by other DNA sequences in this sample. The chain combines TRBV18 with TRBJ1-4; 9 bases fit TRBD1. This CDR3 region has 16 residues. The ends lost 2 bases at V and 2 bases at J; junction bases unmatched: 3. The germline V gene encodes CDR1 KGHSH and CDR2 LQKENI. CDR3 loop: CASSPGTGGTNEKLFF. The CDR3, as DNA: TGTGCCAGCTCACCAGGTACAGGGGGCACTAATGAAAAACTGTTTTTT.

The CDR3, as DNA: TGTGCCAGCAGCTTGGGGGGTAGCGGGAGTCCCGGGGAGCTGTTTTTT. Translation: CASSLGGSGSPGELFF. The rearrangement joins TRBV5-4 to TRBJ2-2, with 9 bases identical to TRBD2. CDR1 and CDR2 from the germline V gene are SGHNT and YYREEE (reference sequence). V was clipped by 0 bases and J by 6 bases; unmatched bases: 6. CDR3 size: 16 residues.

This clone was seen a few times. The CDR3 reads CASSMGFRAGAMNTEAFF. Written as DNA, the CDR3 is TGTGCCAGTAGTATGGGTTTTAGGGCGGGGGCCATGAACACTGAAGCTTTCTTT. The chain recombines TRBV19 with TRBJ1-1, with D maybe TRBD1 (6 bases). The CDR3 contains 18 residues. CDR1 is LNHDA, CDR2 SQIVND, per germline (reference sequence). Trimming pared 3 bases from V and 0 bases from J, leaving 20 bases between.

The chain uses TRBV2 and TRBJ1-2; TRBD1 might be the D (5 bases). Trimming pared 6 bases from V and 4 bases from J, leaving 15 bases between. CDR1 is SNHLY, CDR2 FYNNEI, per germline. The CDR3 contains 14 residues. CDR3: CASSGRLGVYGYTF. CDR3 nucleotide sequence: TGTGCCAGCAGCGGAAGGTTGGGGGTCTATGGCTACACCTTC.

The V call is TRBV10-3, the J call TRBJ1-5; D call uncertain. The CDR3 loop spans 12 amino acids. V was trimmed by 5 bases and J by 4 bases, leaving 6 bases between them. Germline lookup yields CDR1 ENHRY and CDR2 SYGVKD. The CDR3 region has the DNA TGTGCCATCAGTAACACGAATCAGCCCCAGCATTTT. Amino acids: CAISNTNQPQHF.

The chain combines TRBV12-3 or TRBV12-4 with TRBJ2-1; D not certain. The CDR3 is made up of 12 amino acids. The V gene lost 2 bases and the J gene lost 12 bases, with 11 bases spanning the gap. CDR3 residues: CASSLKSDRQFF. The DNA for the CDR3 is TGTGCCAGCAGTTTAAAGTCAGATCGGCAGTTCTTC.

This chain uses TRBV7-2 with TRBJ2-2; TRBD2 agrees at 16 bases. Trimming took 3 bases from V and 8 from J; bases not matched to a gene: 6. The CDR3 is 17 residues long. Germline-derived CDR1 and CDR2 are SGHTA and FQGNSA. CDR3 sequence reads: CASSFSGTSGGVGELFF. In DNA, the CDR3 is TGTGCCAGCAGCTTTTCCGGGACTAGCGGGGGGGTAGGGGAGCTGTTTTTT. The entire variable domain, with the rest obtained from reference TRBV7-2 and TRBJ2-2, is as follows: GAGVSQSPSNKVTEKGKDVELRCDPISGHTALYWYRQSLGQGLEFLIYFQGNSAPDKSGLPSDRFSAERTGGSVSTLTIQRTQQEDSAVYLCASSFSGTSGGVGELFFGEGSRLTVL.

This clone has just a few counts. The chain employs TRBV11-2 and TRBJ1-5; D is unresolved. Germline V lookup: CDR1 SGHAT, CDR2 FQNNGV. This CDR3 contains 13 residues. Deletions cut 0 bases from V and 6 bases from J, with 6 bases between. Here the CDR3 DNA reads TGTGCCAGCAGCTTAGATCGGGGTCAGCCCCAGCATTTT. As protein: CASSLDRGQPQHF.

This chain joins TRBV5-1 and TRBJ2-1; 7 bases are shared with TRBD2. CDR3 length equals 15 residues. Germline CDR1 reads SGHRS; CDR2 reads YFSETQ. V lost 4 bases to trimming and J lost 6 bases; unmatched junction nucleotides: 10. The CDR3, as DNA: TGCGCCAGCAGCCCCTTAGGGGAGGGGCTCAATGAGCAGTTCTTC. This encodes CASSPLGEGLNEQFF.

The rearrangement links TRBV23-1 to TRBJ1-5, with 10 bases aligning to TRBD1. TRBV23-1 is classed as an ORF, of uncertain function. The CDR3 spans 16 residues. With V trimmed by 6 bases and J by 5 bases, 10 bases remained unmatched. The CDR3 nucleotides read TGCGCCAGCAGGACCCGGGACAGGGGCCTCTATCAGCCCCAGCATTTT. Encoded protein: CASRTRDRGLYQPQHF.

As to this clone: Distinct nucleotide sequences in the sample also encode this CDR3. The chain has TRBV30 and TRBJ1-5; no reliable D call. The V gene lost 0 bases and the J gene lost 7 bases, with 10 bases spanning the gap. Looked up from germline, CDR1 is GTSNPN and CDR2 is SVGIG (reference sequence). This CDR3 comprises 13 residues. The CDR3 spells CAWSVSSWQPQHF. The CDR3 DNA follows: TGTGCCTGGAGTGTATCGTCTTGGCAGCCCCAGCATTTT. Full variable domain (remainder filled in from reference TRBV30 and TRBJ1-5): SQTIHQWPATLVQPVGSPLSLECTVEGTSNPNLYWYRQAAGRGLQLLFYSVGIGQISSEVPQNLSASRPQDRQFILSSKKLLLSDSGFYLCAWSVSSWQPQHFGDGTRLSIL.

The rearrangement joins TRBV7-9 to TRBJ2-2; 8 nucleotides line up with TRBD1. This CDR3 is built from 15 residues. CDR1 is SEHNR, CDR2 FQNEAQ, per germline (reference sequence). V lost 4 bases to trimming and J lost 1 base; unmatched junction nucleotides: 2. For the CDR3, the DNA is TGTGCCAGCAGCTGGGGGACAGGGAACACCGGGGAGCTGTTTTTT. Residues: CASSWGTGNTGELFF.

The V call is TRBV7-6, the J call TRBJ2-7, with TRBD2 identical over 9 bases. Trimming cost V 4 bases and J 6 bases; bases outside gene matches: 10. The CDR3 consists of 15 residues. Germline V CDR1 and CDR2: SGHVS, FNYEAQ. The CDR3 coding sequence is TGTGCCAGCAGCTCATCGGGACTAGCAAATAGCGAGCAGTACTTC. Its translation is CASSSSGLANSEQYF.

V usage is TRBV5-4 and J usage is TRBJ2-1; D ambiguous. V dropped 4 bases and J dropped 6 bases, with 5 bases sitting between them. This CDR3 is built from 11 residues. Germline lookup yields CDR1 SGHNT and CDR2 YYREEE (reference sequence). CDR3 in amino acids: CASSKINEQFF. CDR3 DNA sequence: TGTGCCAGCAGCAAAATCAATGAGCAGTTCTTC.

This rearrangement joins TRBV11-2 to TRBJ2-2, with a weak D call TRBD1 (6 bases). This CDR3 region has 17 residues. Germline CDR1 and CDR2: SGHAT and FQNNGV. V was clipped by 1 base and J by 1 base, with 13 bases between them. The CDR3 DNA reads as TGTGCCAGCAGCTTAGGGGGTCGGACAGTGAACACCGGGGAGCTGTTTTTT. Its protein is CASSLGGRTVNTGELFF.